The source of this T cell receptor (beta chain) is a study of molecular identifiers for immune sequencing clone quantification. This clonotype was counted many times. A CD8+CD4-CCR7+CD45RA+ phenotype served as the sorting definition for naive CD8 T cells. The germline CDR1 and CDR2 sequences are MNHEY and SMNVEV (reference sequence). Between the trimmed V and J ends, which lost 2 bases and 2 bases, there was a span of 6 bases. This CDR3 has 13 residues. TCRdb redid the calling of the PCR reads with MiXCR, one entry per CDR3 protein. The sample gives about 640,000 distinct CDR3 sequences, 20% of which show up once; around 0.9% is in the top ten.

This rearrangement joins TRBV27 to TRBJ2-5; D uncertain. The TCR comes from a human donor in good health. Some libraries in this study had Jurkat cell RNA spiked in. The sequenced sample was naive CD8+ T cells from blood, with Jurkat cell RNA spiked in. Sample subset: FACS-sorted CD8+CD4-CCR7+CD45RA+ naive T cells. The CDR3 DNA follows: TGTGCCAGCAGTTTAAACGTGCAAGAGACCCAGTACTTC. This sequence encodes CASSLNVQETQYF.